This T cell receptor beta chain was sequenced during a study of cytomegalovirus exposure and HLA in healthy donors. This CDR3 contains 15 residues. The germline V gene encodes CDR1 MNHEY and CDR2 SVGAGI. V lost 6 bases to trimming and J lost 4 bases, with 18 bases between them. With regard to this clone: Its antigen is undetermined.

Study results and caveats: Later analysis identified 16,000 or so TCR beta sequences associated with HLA alleles, using a false discovery rate threshold of 0.05.

PCR primers comprised 60 Vbeta and 13 Jbeta primers. Authors' processing steps: Later analysis identified tens of millions of unique TCR beta chains, 9 million to 13 million shared. The protocol was immunoSEQ multiplex PCR, while the TCRdb copy is restricted to in-frame clones and leaves out a portion. Clonal size and the V and J genes are those of that table, whereas D and trimming came from the DNA. The table includes about 100,000 clones, 65% to 80% detected once. The source of this sequence is a woman between 50 and 59 years old in good health and CMV-seropositive. The chain joins TRBV6-5 to TRBJ1-2; D call uncertain. The specimen sequenced was PBMCs. The CDR3 is CASSPLDGRPYGYTF. CDR3 bases: TGTGCCAGCAGCCCACTCGACGGGAGGCCCTATGGCTACACCTTC.